Presented here are 30 T cell receptor beta chains from one specimen sequenced in a study of blood T cell repertoires in COVID-19. Clones were read by immunoSEQ multiplex PCR, and TCRdb kept only the in-frame ones, dropping some. The data show under 200,000 clones, roughly 87% seen once. The specimen sequenced was peripheral blood. The receptors come from a woman aged 55 to 70 who had recovered from COVID-19.

The chain uses TRBV5-1 and TRBJ1-1; a weak D match, TRBD1 (5 bases). CDR1 SGHRS and CDR2 YFSETQ come from the germline V gene. V lost 7 bases, J lost 3 bases, and 19 bases lay in between. The CDR3 is 15 amino acids. This CDR3 is CASVEGGTDHTEAFF. The CDR3 region has the DNA TGCGCCAGCGTCGAGGGCGGGACGGATCACACTGAAGCTTTCTTT.

The chain couples TRBV2 to TRBJ2-7; TRBD1 matches 8 bases. Germline V lookup: CDR1 SNHLY, CDR2 FYNNEI. V lost 8 bases, J lost 4 bases, and 7 bases stayed unmatched. This CDR3 has 13 residues. CDR3 coding DNA: TGTGCCAGCGCTAGGACAGGGTTTTACGAGCAGTACTTC. Encoded protein: CASARTGFYEQYF.

The J gene is TRBJ2-2, the V gene TRBV7-8, with 8 bases aligning to TRBD1. The CDR3 extends over 20 amino acids. With 7 bases clipped from V and 0 bases from J, the junction kept 19 bases outside the gene matches. Germline CDR1 is SGHVS and CDR2 is FQNEAQ. DNA of the CDR3: TGTGCCAGCATCCACGCGCCGGGACAGGCATCCGTCGCGAACACCGGGGAGCTGTTTTTT. Translating gives CASIHAPGQASVANTGELFF. Full variable domain (outside the CDR3, taken from reference TRBV7-8 and TRBJ2-2): GAGVSQSPRYKVAKRGQDVALRCDPISGHVSLFWYQQALGQGPEFLTYFQNEAQLDKSGLPSDRFFAERPEGSVSTLKIQRTQQEDSAVYLCASIHAPGQASVANTGELFFGEGSRLTVL.

V is TRBV7-8 and J is TRBJ2-3, with 13 bases lining up with TRBD2. Germline V gene lookup returns CDR1 SGHVS and CDR2 FQNEAQ. The CDR3 has 18 residues. V dropped 4 bases and J dropped 5; count of bases not matched to a gene: 12. The CDR3 DNA follows: TGTGCCAGCAGCTCCCCGAGACTAGCGGGGGGCCCCCGAGATACGCAGTATTTT. Translating gives CASSSPRLAGGPRDTQYF. Full variable domain (outside the CDR3, taken from reference TRBV7-8 and TRBJ2-3): GAGVSQSPRYKVAKRGQDVALRCDPISGHVSLFWYQQALGQGPEFLTYFQNEAQLDKSGLPSDRFFAERPEGSVSTLKIQRTQQEDSAVYLCASSSPRLAGGPRDTQYFGPGTRLTVL.

The chain links TRBV6-2 or TRBV6-3 to TRBJ2-5; 7 nucleotides match TRBD1. J lost 3 bases, V lost 5 bases, and 3 bases had no gene match. The germline gives CDR1 MNHEY, CDR2 SVGEGT. The CDR3 sequence is 13 residues long. CDR3 in amino acids: CASSGQVEETQYF. Written as DNA, the CDR3 is TGTGCCAGCAGTGGACAGGTTGAAGAGACCCAGTACTTC.

V gene TRBV28 combines with J gene TRBJ2-7; D is undetermined. The V end lost 4 bases, the J end lost 4 bases, and 11 bases lay between the germline ends. CDR1 and CDR2 from the germline V gene are MDHEN and SYDVKM. The CDR3 is 13 residues long. CDR3 nucleotide sequence: TGTGCCAGCAGTTCCGCACCCCAGTACGAGCAGTACTTC. Its protein is CASSSAPQYEQYF.

V is TRBV4-3 and J is TRBJ1-2; 8 bases are shared with TRBD1. This CDR3 is 15 amino acids long. Per the germline V gene, CDR1 is LGHNA and CDR2 is YSLEER. With V trimmed by 4 bases and J by 4 bases, 8 bases remained unmatched. The CDR3 coding sequence is TGCGCCAGCAGCCCAACCGGACAGGGACTCTATGGCTACACCTTC. Residues: CASSPTGQGLYGYTF.

The chain carries TRBV13 and TRBJ1-1; D gene unclear. V dropped 8 bases and J dropped 0 bases, with 16 bases sitting between them. CDR1 PRHDT and CDR2 FYEKMQ come from the germline V gene (reference sequence). The CDR3 is 15 amino acids. CDR3 nucleotide sequence: TGTGCCAGCGCGGGGAGAGATACTATGAACACTGAAGCTTTCTTT. Its protein product is CASAGRDTMNTEAFF.

The rearrangement joins TRBV27 to TRBJ1-5; no definite D call. V was pared by 8 bases and J by 2 bases, with 7 bases between. CDR3 length: 12 amino acids. Germline assignment: CDR1 MNHEY and CDR2 SMNVEV (reference sequence). In DNA, the CDR3 is TGTGCCAGCCAAACAGGCAATCAGCCCCAGCATTTT. Protein product: CASQTGNQPQHF.

V and J are TRBV10-1 and TRBJ2-5, with TRBD1 as a possible D gene (5 bases). V gave up 0 bases and J gave up 0 bases, with 8 bases separating them. The germline V gene encodes CDR1 WNHNN and CDR2 SYGVQD (reference sequence). The CDR3 spans 15 residues. CDR3 amino acids: CASSESNRYQETQYF. CDR3 coding DNA: TGCGCCAGCAGTGAGTCGAACAGGTACCAAGAGACCCAGTACTTC.

V gene TRBV18 combines with J gene TRBJ2-3, with 10 bases aligning to TRBD2. Germline V gene lookup returns CDR1 KGHSH and CDR2 LQKENI. V was pared by 0 bases and J by 0 bases, with 3 bases of the junction left unmatched. CDR3 size: 17 residues. CDR3 sequence reads: CASSPPASGGSTDTQYF. CDR3 bases: TGTGCCAGCTCACCACCGGCTAGCGGGGGTAGCACAGATACGCAGTATTTT.

The V and J genes are TRBV5-4 and TRBJ2-2; 9 bases fit TRBD1. The CDR3 runs to 15 residues. Germline CDR1 is SGHNT and CDR2 is YYREEE (reference sequence). The trim removed 4 bases at V and 6 bases at J, leaving 7 bases unmatched. CDR3 amino acids: CASSGTGGIAGELFF. CDR3 DNA sequence: TGTGCCAGCAGCGGCACAGGGGGCATCGCCGGGGAGCTGTTTTTT.

V and J are TRBV7-9 and TRBJ1-1; TRBD1 might be the D (6 bases). V lost 5 bases to trimming and J lost 2 bases, with 18 bases between them. The germline CDR1 and CDR2 sequences are SEHNR and FQNEAQ (reference sequence). This CDR3 contains 16 residues. The CDR3 reads CASSLPSWGLNTEAFF. CDR3 nucleotide sequence: TGTGCCAGCAGCCTCCCGAGTTGGGGGCTAAACACTGAAGCTTTCTTT.

This clone occurred once. The chain joins TRBV28 to TRBJ1-5, with D tentatively TRBD1 (5 bases). V was clipped by 2 bases and J by 0 bases, with 11 bases between them. The germline CDR1 and CDR2 sequences are MDHEN and SYDVKM. The CDR3 has 16 residues. This CDR3 is CASSLRGGYSNQPQHF. In DNA, the CDR3 is TGTGCCAGCAGTTTACGGGGGGGGTATAGCAATCAGCCCCAGCATTTT.

In nucleotides, the CDR3 is TGCGCCAGCAGCCGCCGTCAGACAGTCACCGGGGAGCTGTTTTTT. Translation: CASSRRQTVTGELFF. The gene calls are TRBV4-1 and TRBJ2-2, with D perhaps matching TRBD1 (5 bases). Germline-derived CDR1 and CDR2 are MGHRA and YSYEKL. V lost 4 bases and J lost 4, with 13 bases in between. The CDR3 is 15 residues long.

This CDR3 reads CASSLFIGGATDTQYF. CDR3 nucleotides: TGTGCCAGCAGCTTATTTATCGGGGGGGCCACAGATACGCAGTATTTT. The rearrangement links TRBV7-2 to TRBJ2-3; 8 nucleotides align to TRBD2. The CDR3 spans 16 residues. V was clipped by 2 bases and J by 2 bases; unmatched bases: 6. Germline CDR1 is SGHTA and CDR2 is FQGNSA.

The chain couples TRBV28 to TRBJ2-1; the D gene is possibly TRBD1 (5 bases). The germline CDR1 and CDR2 sequences are MDHEN and SYDVKM. The CDR3 has 15 amino acids. V gave up 5 bases and J gave up 4 bases, with 15 bases separating them. In DNA form, the CDR3 reads TGTGCCAGCAGTGTTCATAAGACAGTTTACAATGAGCAGTTCTTC. Residues: CASSVHKTVYNEQFF. The whole variable domain, filled in from reference TRBV28 and TRBJ2-1, reads DVKVTQSSRYLVKRTGEKVFLECVQDMDHENMFWYRQDPGLGLRLIYFSYDVKMKEKGDIPEGYSVSREKKERFSLILESASTNQTSMYLCASSVHKTVYNEQFFGPGTRLTVL.

Only one count was recorded for this clone. The chain employs TRBV2 and TRBJ2-5; 9 bases are shared with TRBD1. The CDR3 has 14 residues. Per germline, CDR1 SNHLY and CDR2 FYNNEI. Trimming cost V 6 bases and J 2 bases; bases outside gene matches: 4. CDR3 nucleotides: TGTGCCAGCAGGAAGACAGGGGGACAAGAGACCCAGTACTTC. Protein product: CASRKTGGQETQYF.

In regard to this clone: Other DNA sequences in the sample encode the same CDR3. The V and J genes are TRBV27 and TRBJ2-1; TRBD2 is a possible D gene (7 bases). CDR3 size: 15 residues. Trimming took off 3 bases at V and 4 bases at J, with 13 bases between the two ends. Germline V CDR1 and CDR2: MNHEY, SMNVEV (reference sequence). The CDR3 region has the DNA TGTGCCAGCAGTTTGTTGGGGGGGCCTTACAATGAGCAGTTCTTC. Amino acids: CASSLLGGPYNEQFF.

The rearrangement uses TRBV5-1 and TRBJ2-3; possible D gene TRBD1, 6 bases. Germline assignment: CDR1 SGHRS and CDR2 YFSETQ. The CDR3 has 13 amino acids. Trimming left V 6 bases short and J 0 bases short, with 8 bases between. This CDR3 is CASTTGSTDTQYF. The CDR3 DNA is TGCGCCAGCACCACAGGGAGCACAGATACGCAGTATTTT.

This chain uses TRBV24-1 with TRBJ1-2, with D tentatively TRBD1 (5 bases). The CDR3 sequence is 14 residues long. Deletions cut 2 bases from V and 4 bases from J, with 10 bases between. The germline V gene has CDR1 KGHDR and CDR2 SFDVKD. The CDR3 sequence is CATSDSGHIYGYTF. The CDR3 DNA is TGTGCCACCAGTGATTCCGGACATATCTATGGCTACACCTTC.

The gene calls are TRBV5-1 and TRBJ1-1; 8 bases map to TRBD1. Germline CDR1 reads SGHRS; CDR2 reads YFSETQ. Germline trimming cut 2 bases from V and 0 bases from J; bases unmatched to any gene: 3. The CDR3 covers 15 residues. In DNA form, the CDR3 reads TGCGCCAGCAGCTTACAGGGGGAGATGAACACTGAAGCTTTCTTT. This sequence encodes CASSLQGEMNTEAFF. Combining the CDR3 with reference TRBV5-1 and TRBJ1-1 gives the whole variable domain KAGVTQTPRYLIKTRGQQVTLSCSPISGHRSVSWYQQTPGQGLQFLFEYFSETQRNKGNFPGRFSGRQFSNSRSEMNVSTLELGDSALYLCASSLQGEMNTEAFFGQGTRLTVV.

V is TRBV11-2 and J is TRBJ1-1, with unresolved D. The germline gives CDR1 SGHAT, CDR2 FQNNGV. The length of the CDR3 is 16 residues. The ends were cut back, 3 bases at V and 7 bases at J, with 21 bases in the middle. CDR3 in amino acids: CASSLGSTGRAFEAFF. In DNA, the CDR3 is TGTGCCAGCAGCTTGGGATCGACGGGGAGGGCCTTTGAAGCTTTCTTT.

The V call is TRBV27, the J call TRBJ1-2; 9 bases fit TRBD1. V trimming: 6 bases; J trimming: 2 bases; junction bases outside the gene matches: 4. CDR3 length: 14 residues. The germline V gene encodes CDR1 MNHEY and CDR2 SMNVEV (reference sequence). The CDR3 DNA is TGTGCCAGCAGCCGGACAGGGGCGAACTATGGCTACACCTTC. Residues: CASSRTGANYGYTF.

This clone was seen a few times. This chain links TRBV2 with TRBJ1-1, with 8 bases identical to TRBD1. From germline, CDR1 is SNHLY and CDR2 FYNNEI. This CDR3 region has 15 residues. The J segment lost 1 base and the V segment lost 8 bases, leaving 9 bases of the junction unmatched. Here the CDR3 reads CASLKGTGSNTEAFF. As DNA, the CDR3 is TGTGCCAGCTTAAAGGGGACAGGCTCGAACACTGAAGCTTTCTTT.

This chain uses TRBV12-3 or TRBV12-4 with TRBJ2-2, with 7 bases lining up with TRBD1. Trimming took 8 bases from V and 5 from J; bases not matched to a gene: 2. The CDR3 consists of 12 residues. The CDR3 DNA follows: TGTGCCAGCCAGGGGGTGACCGGGGAGCTGTTTTTT. Translating gives CASQGVTGELFF.

The rearrangement uses TRBV28 and TRBJ1-4, with D maybe TRBD1 (6 bases). Germline V gene lookup returns CDR1 MDHEN and CDR2 SYDVKM. V was clipped by 2 bases and J by 6 bases, with 13 bases between them. This CDR3 spans 15 amino acids. The CDR3 DNA reads TGTGCCAGCAGTTTAACAGGGATGGTGTATGAAAAACTGTTTTTT. Its protein product is CASSLTGMVYEKLFF.

The chain combines TRBV5-1 with TRBJ2-7; D perhaps matches TRBD1 (5 bases). CDR1 and CDR2 (germline): SGHRS, YFSETQ. The germline V and J ends were trimmed by 0 bases and 1 base, with 11 bases remaining between them. CDR3 size: 15 residues. The CDR3 loop is CASSLGRAQSYEQYF. The CDR3 nucleotides read TGCGCCAGCAGCTTGGGCAGGGCTCAATCCTACGAGCAGTACTTC.

This chain connects TRBV14 to TRBJ2-2; a possible D gene is TRBD1 (7 bases). The ends were cut back, 4 bases at V and 4 bases at J, with 22 bases in the middle. The CDR3 spans 18 residues. Germline CDR1 is SGHDN and CDR2 is FVKESK. The DNA for the CDR3 is TGTGCCAGCAGCCGCCTAATAGGAGGGGGCGCGAGCACCGGGGAGCTGTTTTTT. It codes for CASSRLIGGGASTGELFF.

This chain uses TRBV18 with TRBJ1-1, with D possibly matching TRBD1 (5 bases). Between the trimmed V and J ends, which lost 2 bases and 3 bases, there was a span of 16 bases. The germline CDR1 and CDR2 sequences are KGHSH and LQKENI. The CDR3 runs to 16 residues. The CDR3 nucleotides read TGTGCCAGCTCACCAGATGGAACAGGCGGGGACACTGAAGCTTTCTTT. Protein sequence: CASSPDGTGGDTEAFF.